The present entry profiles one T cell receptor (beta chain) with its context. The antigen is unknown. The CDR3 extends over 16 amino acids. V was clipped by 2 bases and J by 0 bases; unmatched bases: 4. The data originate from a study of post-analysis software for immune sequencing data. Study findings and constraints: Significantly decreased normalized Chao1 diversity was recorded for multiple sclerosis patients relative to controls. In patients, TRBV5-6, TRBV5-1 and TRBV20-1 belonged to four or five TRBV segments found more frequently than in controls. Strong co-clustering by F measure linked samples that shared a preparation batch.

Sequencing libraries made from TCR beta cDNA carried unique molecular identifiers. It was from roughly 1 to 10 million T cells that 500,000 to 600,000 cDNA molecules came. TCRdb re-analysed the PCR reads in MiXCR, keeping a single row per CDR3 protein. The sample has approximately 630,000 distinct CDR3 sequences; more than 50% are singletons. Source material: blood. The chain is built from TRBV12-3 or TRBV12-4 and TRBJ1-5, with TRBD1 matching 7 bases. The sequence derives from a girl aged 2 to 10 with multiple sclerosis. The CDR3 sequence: CASSLRTGDSNQPQHF. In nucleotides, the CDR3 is TGTGCCAGCAGTTTAAGAACAGGGGATAGCAATCAGCCCCAGCATTTT.